This TCR beta chain comes out of a study of tumor T cells in aggressive B-cell lymphoma. Sequenced by immunoSEQ multiplex PCR; TCRdb stores in-frame clones only, minus some. The repertoire consists of over 2,000 clones, with around 92% occurring once and the leading ten covering approximately 7%. The V gene lost 6 bases and the J gene lost 0 bases, with 14 bases spanning the gap. Germline CDR1 reads ENHRY; CDR2 reads SYGVKD. This CDR3 region has 15 residues. This sequence originates from an adult with diffuse large B cell lymphoma. V usage is TRBV10-3 and J usage is TRBJ1-1, with D possibly matching TRBD1 (6 bases). Sequencing used tumor tissue. The chain's CDR3 is CAIRGDTSMNTEAFF. CDR3 sequence (DNA): TGTGCCATCAGGGGGGACACAAGTATGAACACTGAAGCTTTCTTT.